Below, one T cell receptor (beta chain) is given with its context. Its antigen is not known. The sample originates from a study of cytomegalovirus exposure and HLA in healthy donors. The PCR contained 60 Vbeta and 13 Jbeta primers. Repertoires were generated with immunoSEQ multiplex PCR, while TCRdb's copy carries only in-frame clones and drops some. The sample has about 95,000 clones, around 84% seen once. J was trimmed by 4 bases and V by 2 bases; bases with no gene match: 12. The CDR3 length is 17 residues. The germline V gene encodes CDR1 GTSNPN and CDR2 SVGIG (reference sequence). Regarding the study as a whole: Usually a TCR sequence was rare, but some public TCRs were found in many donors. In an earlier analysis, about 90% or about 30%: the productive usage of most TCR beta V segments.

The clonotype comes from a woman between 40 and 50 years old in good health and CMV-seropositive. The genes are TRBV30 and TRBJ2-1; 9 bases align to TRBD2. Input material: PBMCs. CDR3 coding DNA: TGTGCCTGGAGTTCCTACGTTGCGGGAGGGCCGTACAATGAGCAGTTCTTC. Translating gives CAWSSYVAGGPYNEQFF.